The sequence of this T cell receptor (beta chain) was determined in a study of blood T cell repertoires in COVID-19. For the study at large: The United States, Italy and Spain were the sources of the acute and convalescent COVID-19 samples. The cDNA or gDNA used as material had been derived from T cells, B-cell-depleted T cells, or PBMCs.

Source study methods: From reference gene primer amplification, estimates of nucleated cell counts were derived. Measured with immunoSEQ multiplex PCR; TCRdb has only the in-frame clones, and not every one. The D gene and trimming were derived from the DNA, and the V and J assignments and clone size from that table. This table holds about 190,000 clones, 70% to 90% found once. As to this clone: At the DNA level, this CDR3 is encoded by other sequences in the same sample as well.

The sequenced sample was peripheral blood. The TCR comes from a man between 65 and 80 years old with active or convalescent COVID-19.

CDR3 nucleotide sequence: TGTGCCAGTAGTATAACAGGTGTAAACACTGAAGCTTTCTTT. This codes for CASSITGVNTEAFF. The chain employs TRBV19 and TRBJ1-1; tentative D call: TRBD1 (5 bases). There are 14 residues in the CDR3. Germline V gene sequence: CDR1 LNHDA, CDR2 SQIVND (reference sequence). Trimming removed 2 bases from V and 2 bases from J, with 9 bases in between.